This is a list of T cell receptor beta chains from one sample in a study of T cells in Graves' hyperthyroidism and ophthalmopathy. MiXCR was run by TCRdb on the multiplex PCR reads, yielding one entry per CDR3 protein. The sample lists some 350,000 distinct CDR3 sequences; 15% to 19% were seen once. The sequenced sample was blood. These receptors came from a woman aged 18-35 years with Graves' hyperthyroidism that later progressed to Graves' ophthalmopathy. CDR3s include the opening cysteine and the closing phenylalanine or tryptophan. D genes are given only for firm matches. Not every row has a clone size; where given, it reads once, few, many or a size class.

v_gene	abundance	d_gene	j_gene	CDR3aa	CDR3nt
TRBV6-1	NA	NA	TRBJ2-7	CASRNGLLPEQYF	TGTGCCAGCAGGAACGGACTCCTGCCGGAGCAGTACTTC
TRBV29-1	NA	NA	TRBJ1-5	CSVAEGVGQPQHF	TGCAGCGTTGCGGAGGGGGTCGGTCAGCCCCAGCATTTT
TRBV4-1	once	NA	TRBJ2-6	CASSQDIWQGGSRANVLTF	TGCGCCAGCAGCCAAGATATATGGCAGGGCGGCTCTAGGGCCAACGTCCTGACTTTC
TRBV2	NA	NA	TRBJ2-5	CASRREEGGKGQYF	TGTGCCAGCAGACGGGAAGAGGGAGGAAAGGGTCAGTACTTC
TRBV19	NA	TRBD1	TRBJ2-2	CASSSSYGTVTGELFF	TGTGCCAGTAGTTCCAGCTACGGGACAGTCACCGGGGAGCTGTTTTTT
TRBV20-1	many	NA	TRBJ2-1	CSARGRNNEQFF	TGCAGTGCGCGAGGGCGAAACAATGAGCAGTTCTTC
TRBV28	many	NA	TRBJ2-5	CASSFPPVGETQYF	TGTGCCAGCAGTTTTCCTCCGGTTGGGGAGACCCAGTACTTC
TRBV28	many	TRBD1	TRBJ2-1	CASSGTDASSYNEQFF	TGTGCCAGCAGTGGGACAGACGCGAGCTCCTACAATGAGCAGTTCTTC
TRBV20-1	many	TRBD2	TRBJ2-1	CSASGRYNEQFF	TGCAGTGCTAGCGGGAGGTACAATGAGCAGTTCTTC
TRBV11-2	many	TRBD1	TRBJ1-4	CASSLSTGNEKLFF	TGTGCCAGCAGCCTATCGACAGGGAATGAAAAACTGTTTTTT
TRBV28	many	TRBD1	TRBJ2-1	CASRSYPGQGENEQFF	TGTGCCAGCAGATCGTATCCGGGACAGGGTGAGAATGAGCAGTTCTTC
TRBV7-9	many	NA	TRBJ2-1	CASSLYIRDLNEQFF	TGTGCCAGCAGCTTGTATATTCGGGACTTAAATGAGCAGTTCTTC
TRBV5-8	few	NA	TRBJ1-6	CASSLAGASYNSPLHF	TGTGCCAGCAGCTTGGCGGGGGCATCCTATAATTCACCCCTCCACTTT